This T cell receptor (beta chain) stems from a study of PD-1 blockade in classical Hodgkin lymphoma. Study conclusions and caveats: It was CD4+ TCR diversity, not CD8+, that rose significantly by C4D1.

CDR1 is SEHNR and CDR2 is FQNEAQ in the germline V gene (reference sequence). Deletions cut 2 bases from V and 3 bases from J, with 22 bases between. The CDR3 has 18 residues. Generated by immunoSEQ multiplex PCR, the TCRdb table keeps only in-frame clones and is missing some. The table records over 15,000 clones, 83% of them present only once. The sample holds one count of this clone. Its matching antigen is unknown. Time point defined: cycle 4 day 1 (C4D1), after around six weeks of nivolumab. All trial patients relapsed after autologous stem cell transplantation. The sequenced sample was peripheral blood mononuclear cells (PBMCs), obtained before the fourth cycle of nivolumab. The source is a human donor with classical Hodgkin lymphoma. V is TRBV7-9 and J is TRBJ1-1; possible D gene TRBD1, 6 bases. CDR3 sequence (DNA): TGTGCCAGCAGCTTAATTTGGCAGGGGAGAAGTTTGGACACTGAAGCTTTCTTT. Translated, it gives CASSLIWQGRSLDTEAFF.